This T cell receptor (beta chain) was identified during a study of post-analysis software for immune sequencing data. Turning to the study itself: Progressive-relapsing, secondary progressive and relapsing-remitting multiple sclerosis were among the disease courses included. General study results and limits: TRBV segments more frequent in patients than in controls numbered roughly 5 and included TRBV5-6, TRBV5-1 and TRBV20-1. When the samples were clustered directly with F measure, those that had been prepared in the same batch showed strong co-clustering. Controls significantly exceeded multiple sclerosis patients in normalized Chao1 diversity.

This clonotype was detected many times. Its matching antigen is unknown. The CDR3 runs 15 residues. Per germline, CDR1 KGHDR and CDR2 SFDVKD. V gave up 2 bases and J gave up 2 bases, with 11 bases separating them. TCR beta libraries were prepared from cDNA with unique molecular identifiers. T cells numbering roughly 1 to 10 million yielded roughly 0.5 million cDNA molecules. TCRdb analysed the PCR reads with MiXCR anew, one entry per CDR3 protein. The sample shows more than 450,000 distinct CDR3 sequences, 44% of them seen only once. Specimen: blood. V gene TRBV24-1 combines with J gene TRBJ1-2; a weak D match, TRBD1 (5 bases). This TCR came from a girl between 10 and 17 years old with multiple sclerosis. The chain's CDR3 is CATSDSLRGNYGYTF. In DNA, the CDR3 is TGTGCCACCAGTGATTCCCTCCGGGGGAACTATGGCTACACCTTC.